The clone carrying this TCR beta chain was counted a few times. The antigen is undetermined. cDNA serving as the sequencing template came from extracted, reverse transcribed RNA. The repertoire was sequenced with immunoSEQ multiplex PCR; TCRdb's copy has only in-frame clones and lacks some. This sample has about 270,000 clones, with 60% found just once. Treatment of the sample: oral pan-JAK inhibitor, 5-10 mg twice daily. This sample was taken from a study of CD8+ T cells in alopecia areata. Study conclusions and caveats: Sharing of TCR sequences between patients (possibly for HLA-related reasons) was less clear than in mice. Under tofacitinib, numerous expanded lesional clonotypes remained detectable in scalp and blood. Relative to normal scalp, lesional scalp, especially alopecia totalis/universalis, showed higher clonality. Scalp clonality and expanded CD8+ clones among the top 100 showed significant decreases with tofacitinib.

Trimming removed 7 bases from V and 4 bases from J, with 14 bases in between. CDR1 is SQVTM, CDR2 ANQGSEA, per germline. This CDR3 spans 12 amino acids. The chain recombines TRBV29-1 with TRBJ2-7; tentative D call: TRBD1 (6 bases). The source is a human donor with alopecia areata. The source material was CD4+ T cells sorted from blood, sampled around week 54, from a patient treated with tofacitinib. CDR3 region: CSAGQPPYEQYF. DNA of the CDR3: TGCAGCGCAGGACAGCCTCCTTACGAGCAGTACTTC.